This T cell receptor (beta chain) was identified in a study of blood T cells in healthy people across ages. Germline-derived CDR1 and CDR2 are SGHRS and YFSETQ. The CDR3 extends over 14 amino acids. With 5 bases removed from V and 1 base from J, the gap between germline ends came to 12 bases. General study results and limits: When set beside aged donors, long-lived donors presented more naive CD4+ cells and higher diversity. The unknown donor CMV status may have confounded expanded clonotype changes.

This clonotype was counted at least ten times. Its specificity is unknown. With each sample, at least 5 micrograms of total RNA were extracted. PCR was performed a second time for roughly 6 to 12 cycles using a sample-barcoded 5' primer and a J-beta primer mix. MiXCR, applied by TCRdb to the 5' RACE reads, yields one record per CDR3 protein. The table lists around 870,000 distinct CDR3 sequences, around 30% of them singletons. This chain uses TRBV5-1 with TRBJ2-5; D may be TRBD2 (6 bases). The sequenced sample was blood. The TCR comes from a woman older than 75 in good health. In DNA form, the CDR3 reads TGCGCCAGCAGGCCAGGAGGGTTCCAAGAGACCCAGTACTTC. It encodes CASRPGGFQETQYF.